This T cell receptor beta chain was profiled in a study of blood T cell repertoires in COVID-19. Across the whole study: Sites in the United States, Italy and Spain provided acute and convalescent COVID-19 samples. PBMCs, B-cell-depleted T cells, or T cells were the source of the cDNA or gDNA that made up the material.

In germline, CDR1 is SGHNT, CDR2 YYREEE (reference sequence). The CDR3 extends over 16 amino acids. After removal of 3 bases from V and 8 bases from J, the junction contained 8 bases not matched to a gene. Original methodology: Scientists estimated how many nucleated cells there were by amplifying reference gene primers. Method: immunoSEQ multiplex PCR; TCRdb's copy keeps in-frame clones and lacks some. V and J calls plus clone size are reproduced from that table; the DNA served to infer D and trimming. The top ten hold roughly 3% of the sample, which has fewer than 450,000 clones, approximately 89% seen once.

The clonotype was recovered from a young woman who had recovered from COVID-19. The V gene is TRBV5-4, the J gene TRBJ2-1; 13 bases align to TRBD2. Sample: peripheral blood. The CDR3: CASSWGGLAGVDEQFF. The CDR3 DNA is TGTGCCAGCAGCTGGGGAGGACTAGCGGGAGTTGATGAGCAGTTCTTC. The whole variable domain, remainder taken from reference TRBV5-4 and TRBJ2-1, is ETGVTQSPTHLIKTRGQQVTLRCSSQSGHNTVSWYQQALGQGPQFIFQYYREEENGRGNFPPRFSGLQFPNYSSELNVNALELDDSALYLCASSWGGLAGVDEQFFGPGTRLTVL.